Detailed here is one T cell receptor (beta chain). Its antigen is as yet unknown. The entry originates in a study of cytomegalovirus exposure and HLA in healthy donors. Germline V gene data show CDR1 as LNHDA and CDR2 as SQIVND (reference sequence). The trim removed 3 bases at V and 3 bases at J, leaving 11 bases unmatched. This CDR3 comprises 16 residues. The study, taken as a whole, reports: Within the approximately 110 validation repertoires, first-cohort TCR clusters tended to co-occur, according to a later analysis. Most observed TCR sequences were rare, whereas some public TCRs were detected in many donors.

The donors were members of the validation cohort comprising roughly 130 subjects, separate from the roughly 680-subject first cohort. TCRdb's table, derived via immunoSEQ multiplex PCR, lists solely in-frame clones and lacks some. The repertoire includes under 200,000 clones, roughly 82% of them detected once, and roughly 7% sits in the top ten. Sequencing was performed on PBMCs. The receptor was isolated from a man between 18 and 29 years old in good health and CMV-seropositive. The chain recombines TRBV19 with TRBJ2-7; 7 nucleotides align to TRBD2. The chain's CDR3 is CASSMGSTGGYYEQYF. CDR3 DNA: TGTGCCAGTAGTATGGGATCCACGGGAGGCTACTACGAGCAGTACTTC. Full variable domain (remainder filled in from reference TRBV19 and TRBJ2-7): DGGITQSPKYLFRKEGQNVTLSCEQNLNHDAMYWYRQDPGQGLRLIYYSQIVNDFQKGDIAEGYSVSREKKESFPLTVTSAQKNPTAFYLCASSMGSTGGYYEQYFGPGTRLTVT.